These 8 T cell receptor beta chains originate from one sample sequenced in a study of blood T cells in healthy people across ages. Alongside a J-beta primer mix, a sample-barcoded 5' primer served in a second PCR lasting about 7 to 11 cycles. TCRdb independently ran MiXCR on the 5' RACE reads; one entry per CDR3 protein. The repertoire holds roughly 1 million distinct CDR3 sequences, with approximately 26% as singletons. This same sample was also part of a study on T cells of mothers and their children.

Sequencing was done on a sample of blood. The receptor source for this set is a girl aged 2 to 9 in good health.

The chain couples TRBV27 to TRBJ2-5, with a possible D match to TRBD2 (5 bases). V gave up 8 bases and J gave up 5 bases, with 18 bases separating them. CDR1 MNHEY and CDR2 SMNVEV come from the germline V gene (reference sequence). This CDR3 region has 14 residues. For the CDR3, the DNA is TGTGCCAGCGGCAACGGGATCACGTACGAGACCCAGTACTTC. This gives the protein CASGNGITYETQYF.

The chain couples TRBV12-5 to TRBJ1-2; 9 bases are shared with TRBD1. Germline V lookup: CDR1 LGHNT, CDR2 FRNRAP. The CDR3 contains 13 residues. V was pared by 6 bases and J by 6 bases, with 5 bases of the junction left unmatched. CDR3 DNA: TGTGCTAGTGGCCACGGGACAGGGCATGGCTACACCTTC. Amino acids: CASGHGTGHGYTF. The full variable domain, with the rest looked up from reference TRBV12-5 and TRBJ1-2, is DARVTQTPRHKVTEMGQEVTMRCQPILGHNTVFWYRQTMMQGLELLAYFRNRAPLDDSGMPKDRFSAEMPDATLATLKIQPSEPRDSAVYFCASGHGTGHGYTFGSGTRLTVV.

The V and J genes are TRBV29-1 and TRBJ2-5, with 7 bases that match TRBD1. The J call may be wrong; the DNA end is better matched by TRBJ2-1. This CDR3 spans 15 amino acids. Germline V lookup: CDR1 SQVTM, CDR2 ANQGSEA. CDR3 bases: TGCAGCGTGAGGGACAGAAACGACTCTTGGGATGAGCAGTTCTTC. The encoded protein is CSVRDRNDSWDEQFF.

This sequence joins TRBV7-9 and TRBJ2-4, with D perhaps matching TRBD2 (6 bases). The CDR3 contains 16 residues. CDR1 is SEHNR and CDR2 is FQNEAQ in the germline V gene (reference sequence). Deletions cut 5 bases from V and 0 bases from J, with 14 bases between. The CDR3: CASSPWGLEAKNIQYF. CDR3 in DNA: TGTGCCAGCAGCCCTTGGGGACTGGAAGCCAAAAACATTCAGTACTTC. The variable domain in full, with the rest retrieved from reference TRBV7-9 and TRBJ2-4, is DTGVSQNPRHKITKRGQNVTFRCDPISEHNRLYWYRQTLGQGPEFLTYFQNEAQLEKSRLLSDRFSAERPKGSFSTLEIQRTEQGDSAMYLCASSPWGLEAKNIQYFGAGTRLSVL.

This clonotype has ten or more counts. The chain is built from TRBV28 and TRBJ2-7, with a possible D match to TRBD2 (5 bases). Trimming removed 2 bases at V and 0 bases at J, with 8 bases between. CDR1 and CDR2 from the germline V gene are MDHEN and SYDVKM. CDR3 length: 14 residues. Here the CDR3 reads CASSLGSSSYEQYF. CDR3 nucleotides: TGTGCCAGCAGTTTAGGGAGTAGCTCCTACGAGCAGTACTTC. The full variable domain, with the rest looked up from reference TRBV28 and TRBJ2-7, is DVKVTQSSRYLVKRTGEKVFLECVQDMDHENMFWYRQDPGLGLRLIYFSYDVKMKEKGDIPEGYSVSREKKERFSLILESASTNQTSMYLCASSLGSSSYEQYFGPGTRLTVT.

The chain employs TRBV12-3 or TRBV12-4 and TRBJ1-5; D ambiguous. The CDR3 spans 12 residues. The V and J ends lost 5 bases and 5 bases respectively, with 7 bases between them. CDR3 nucleotides: TGTGCCAGCAGTCGTCAATATCAGCCCCAGCATTTT. Residues: CASSRQYQPQHF.

This clonotype was counted ten times or more. The chain joins TRBV7-6 to TRBJ2-7, with D perhaps matching TRBD1 or TRBD2 (6 bases each). V lost 3 bases and J 1 base, leaving 22 bases between the germline ends. The CDR3 covers 18 residues. Per germline, CDR1 SGHVS and CDR2 FNYEAQ. The CDR3 bases are TGTGCCAGCAGCTTCGCCTCTGGGGGGCTAGTTCGGTCCTACGAGCAGTACTTC. Translating it yields CASSFASGGLVRSYEQYF.

V and J are TRBV27 and TRBJ2-1; D possibly corresponds to TRBD2 (6 bases). The tail of the sequence fits TRBJ2-7 better, so the J call may be wrong. The germline V gene has CDR1 MNHEY and CDR2 SMNVEV (reference sequence). CDR3 size: 15 residues. The CDR3 nucleotides read TGTGCCAGCAGTCACATTTCCAGCGGGCCCTCCGAGCAGTACTTC. Translated: CASSHISSGPSEQYF.